These 32 T cell receptor beta chains were sequenced from one sample in a study of Graves' ophthalmopathy and Graves' hyperthyroidism. The sequenced template was RNA, covering the TCR beta CDR3 region. In the first round, RT-PCR was carried out with HTBI primers, and a multiplex PCR formed the second round. TCRdb reanalysed the multiplex PCR reads using MiXCR and keeps one entry per CDR3 protein. The sample lists 620,000 or so distinct CDR3 sequences, over 20% occurring once. The sequenced material came from peripheral blood. These receptors were obtained from a woman younger than 30 with stable Graves' hyperthyroidism. Some clones in this sample may be carry-over from other donors' samples.

This clonotype was detected many times. V gene TRBV10-1 combines with J gene TRBJ2-5, with TRBD1 as a possible D gene (5 bases). V was trimmed by 0 bases and J by 2 bases, leaving 7 bases between them. Germline V gene data show CDR1 as WNHNN and CDR2 as SYGVQD (reference sequence). The CDR3 spans 14 residues. The CDR3 sequence: CASSESAGQETQYF. In DNA, the CDR3 is TGCGCCAGCAGTGAGTCGGCAGGGCAAGAGACCCAGTACTTC.

The sample holds a few counts of this clonotype. The chain uses TRBV6-5 and TRBJ2-5; TRBD2 matches 8 bases. The CDR3 has 16 amino acids. Per the germline V gene, CDR1 is MNHEY and CDR2 is SVGAGI. The V gene end was trimmed by 0 bases and the J gene end by 4 bases; junction bases not matched to a gene: 7. The CDR3 spells CASSYSGLGIRETQYF. DNA for the CDR3: TGTGCCAGCAGTTACTCGGGACTAGGGATCCGAGAGACCCAGTACTTC.

V is TRBV28 and J is TRBJ2-7; D is possibly TRBD1 (6 bases). With 5 bases removed from V and 4 bases from J, the gap between germline ends came to 15 bases. There are 14 residues in the CDR3. Germline lookup yields CDR1 MDHEN and CDR2 SYDVKM. CDR3 loop: CASSPALDRYEQYF. CDR3 sequence (DNA): TGTGCCAGCAGTCCCGCCCTGGACAGATACGAGCAGTACTTC.

This rearrangement joins TRBV4-1 to TRBJ1-5; no definite D call. CDR1 is MGHRA and CDR2 is YSYEKL in the germline V gene. The CDR3 extends over 13 amino acids. Trimming took off 3 bases at V and 6 bases at J, with 9 bases between the two ends. The CDR3 nucleotides read TGCGCCAGCAGCCAGCCCGGTGTTCAGCCCCAGCATTTT. Translation: CASSQPGVQPQHF.

This clonotype has a handful of counts. This rearrangement joins TRBV20-1 to TRBJ1-5; no definite D call. Per the germline V gene, CDR1 is DFQATT and CDR2 is SNEGSKA (reference sequence). The CDR3 spans 16 residues. Trimming removed 0 bases at V and 0 bases at J, with 12 bases between. The CDR3, as DNA: TGCAGTGCTAGAGATAGCGCGCGGTTTAGCAATCAGCCCCAGCATTTT. Protein: CSARDSARFSNQPQHF.

This clonotype has ten or more counts. The J gene is TRBJ2-5, the V gene TRBV10-3; 10 bases map to TRBD2. Germline lookup yields CDR1 ENHRY and CDR2 SYGVKD. This CDR3 is built from 13 residues. The J segment lost 3 bases and the V segment lost 8 bases, leaving 3 bases of the junction unmatched. The CDR3: CAIGTSGEETQYF. As DNA, the CDR3 is TGTGCCATCGGTACTAGCGGGGAAGAGACCCAGTACTTC.

This clonotype was counted a few times. The rearrangement joins TRBV30 to TRBJ2-5; 8 bases fit TRBD2. V dropped 4 bases and J dropped 2; count of bases not matched to a gene: 6. Germline V lookup: CDR1 GTSNPN, CDR2 SVGIG (reference sequence). This CDR3 is 14 amino acids long. CDR3 region: CAWTSGGAQETQYF. CDR3 coding DNA: TGTGCCTGGACCTCCGGGGGGGCGCAAGAGACCCAGTACTTC.

CDR3 amino acids: CASSQGGTANNYGYTF. CDR3 sequence (DNA): TGTGCCAGCAGCCAGGGGGGGACAGCAAATAACTATGGCTACACCTTC. The chain is built from TRBV7-8 and TRBJ1-2; 7 bases match TRBD1. The CDR3 is made up of 16 amino acids. V lost 5 bases to trimming and J lost 1 base; unmatched junction nucleotides: 10. Germline V gene data show CDR1 as SGHVS and CDR2 as FQNEAQ.

The chain is built from TRBV28 and TRBJ2-7; possibly TRBD1 for D (6 bases). The CDR3 is 13 residues long. Germline V lookup: CDR1 MDHEN, CDR2 SYDVKM. The V end was cut by 6 bases, the J end by 9 bases, with 18 bases between. The CDR3 loop reads CASSQNTGLGQYF. The CDR3 DNA reads as TGTGCCAGCAGCCAAAATACAGGGTTAGGGCAGTACTTC.

This clonotype was counted many times. The CDR3 coding sequence is TGTGCCACCAGCAAGGGGTTATCGCCGAGCACAGATACGCAGTATTTT. Translation gives CATSKGLSPSTDTQYF. The genes are TRBV15 and TRBJ2-3, with D possibly TRBD1 on 5 matching bases. Germline V lookup: CDR1 LNHNV, CDR2 YYDKDF (reference sequence). The V and J ends lost 4 bases and 0 bases respectively, with 14 bases between them. The CDR3 extends over 16 amino acids.

The chain is built from TRBV28 and TRBJ1-1; D uncertain. V was cut by 3 bases and J by 3 bases, with 17 bases left in between. Germline V lookup: CDR1 MDHEN, CDR2 SYDVKM. The CDR3 totals 16 residues. The CDR3 sequence is CASSFRLGPRYTEAFF. As DNA, the CDR3 is TGTGCCAGCAGTTTTCGTCTTGGGCCGCGGTACACTGAAGCTTTCTTT.

The sample holds many counts of this clonotype. This chain joins TRBV6-1 and TRBJ2-5, with 12 positions matching TRBD1. The CDR3 sequence is 15 residues long. With 3 bases clipped from V and 4 bases from J, the junction kept 3 bases outside the gene matches. Per the germline V gene, CDR1 is MNHNS and CDR2 is SASEGT. CDR3 bases: TGTGCCAGCAGTGATCCGGGACAGGGGGCAGAGACCCAGTACTTC. This translates into CASSDPGQGAETQYF.

V is TRBV19 and J is TRBJ1-6, with D possibly TRBD1 on 5 matching bases. This CDR3 is 13 amino acids long. Between the trimmed V and J ends, which lost 8 bases and 7 bases, there was a span of 12 bases. From germline, CDR1 is LNHDA and CDR2 SQIVND (reference sequence). For the CDR3, the DNA is TGTGCCAGTGGTGCAGGGCGGAATTCACCCCTCCACTTT. Its translation: CASGAGRNSPLHF. The entire variable domain, with the rest obtained from reference TRBV19 and TRBJ1-6, is as follows: DGGITQSPKYLFRKEGQNVTLSCEQNLNHDAMYWYRQDPGQGLRLIYYSQIVNDFQKGDIAEGYSVSREKKESFPLTVTSAQKNPTAFYLCASGAGRNSPLHFGNGTRLTVT.

The sample holds many counts of this clonotype. This chain joins TRBV25-1 and TRBJ1-1; no definite D call. The V gene lost 6 bases and the J gene lost 3 bases, with 14 bases spanning the gap. From germline, CDR1 is MGHDK and CDR2 SYGVNS. The CDR3 consists of 14 residues. In DNA, the CDR3 is TGTGCCAGCAGCCCCCCCAGGCCGTACACTGAAGCTTTCTTT. It codes for CASSPPRPYTEAFF. The variable domain in full, with the rest retrieved from reference TRBV25-1 and TRBJ1-1, is EADIYQTPRYLVIGTGKKITLECSQTMGHDKMYWYQQDPGMELHLIHYSYGVNSTEKGDLSSESTVSRIRTEHFPLTLESARPSHTSQYLCASSPPRPYTEAFFGQGTRLTVV.

The chain recombines TRBV12-3 or TRBV12-4 with TRBJ2-1; D unresolved. Trimming cost V 4 bases and J 0 bases, with 7 bases left between them. The CDR3 is made up of 14 amino acids. The CDR3 DNA is TGTGCCAGCAGTTGGCCTAGCTCCTACAATGAGCAGTTCTTC. It encodes CASSWPSSYNEQFF.

This clonotype has at least ten counts. The J gene is TRBJ2-7, the V gene TRBV20-1, with 7 nucleotides matching TRBD1. Trimming removed 8 bases from V and 2 bases from J; junction bases left unmatched: 6. In germline, CDR1 is DFQATT, CDR2 SNEGSKA (reference sequence). The CDR3 runs 12 residues. CDR3 loop: CSITRGTYEQYF. The CDR3 DNA is TGCAGTATTACCAGGGGGACCTACGAGCAGTACTTC.

Many counts were recorded for this clonotype. The V call is TRBV6-1, the J call TRBJ2-5; D is unresolved. Germline V gene data show CDR1 as MNHNS and CDR2 as SASEGT. V was clipped by 4 bases and J by 1 base, with 7 bases between them. This CDR3 spans 13 amino acids. The CDR3 sequence: CASSVLVQETQYF. CDR3 in DNA: TGTGCCAGCAGTGTCCTGGTCCAAGAGACCCAGTACTTC.

This clonotype was counted ten times or more. The V gene is TRBV5-1, the J gene TRBJ2-2; TRBD1 matches at 7 bases. Germline lookup yields CDR1 SGHRS and CDR2 YFSETQ. The junction had 7 bases not matched to a gene; V was cut back by 1 base and J by 1 base. This CDR3 has 17 amino acids. CDR3: CASSLSRGPMNTGELFF. DNA of the CDR3: TGCGCCAGCAGCTTGTCTAGGGGGCCAATGAACACCGGGGAGCTGTTTTTT.

This clonotype has ten or more counts. This chain connects TRBV7-6 to TRBJ2-2; tentatively, D is TRBD2 (6 bases). Germline V gene data show CDR1 as SGHVS and CDR2 as FNYEAQ. CDR3 length: 14 amino acids. Trimming removed 6 bases from V and 3 bases from J, with 11 bases in between. CDR3 region: CASRKEGDTGELFF. CDR3 coding DNA: TGTGCCAGCAGGAAGGAGGGCGACACCGGGGAGCTGTTTTTT.

This clonotype was counted many times. V usage is TRBV6-1 and J usage is TRBJ1-1; 9 bases line up with TRBD1. J was trimmed by 0 bases and V by 6 bases; bases with no gene match: 8. This CDR3 comprises 16 residues. The germline gives CDR1 MNHNS, CDR2 SASEGT. CDR3 bases: TGTGCCAGCAGACGGACAGGGGCGCTGATGAACACTGAAGCTTTCTTT. Protein sequence: CASRRTGALMNTEAFF.

This clonotype was counted between two and nine times. The chain uses TRBV20-1 and TRBJ2-7; TRBD1 aligns across 8 bases. Germline V gives CDR1 DFQATT, CDR2 SNEGSKA (reference sequence). The CDR3 runs 15 residues. V trimming: 4 bases; J trimming: 5 bases; junction bases outside the gene matches: 13. CDR3 sequence reads: CSANWPGQGAHEQYF. The DNA for the CDR3 is TGCAGTGCTAACTGGCCCGGACAGGGCGCCCACGAGCAGTACTTC.

This rearrangement joins TRBV27 to TRBJ2-7; possibly TRBD1 or TRBD2 for D (5 bases each). CDR3 length: 15 amino acids. CDR1 is MNHEY, CDR2 SMNVEV, per germline (reference sequence). V shed 1 base and J shed 1 base, with 11 bases lying between them. Here the CDR3 reads CASSLYHGASYEQYF. CDR3 DNA sequence: TGTGCCAGCAGTTTATATCACGGGGCTTCCTACGAGCAGTACTTC.

This clonotype was counted ten times or more. The V gene is TRBV12-3 or TRBV12-4, the J gene TRBJ2-2, with a tentative D call TRBD2 (7 bases). The CDR3 is 16 amino acids. The V end was cut by 5 bases, the J end by 4 bases, with 17 bases between. CDR3 DNA: TGTGCCAGCAGTCTGCCTAGCGGAGGGGGCACCGGGGAGCTGTTTTTT. Translating it yields CASSLPSGGGTGELFF.

The V gene is TRBV30, the J gene TRBJ2-2; D is possibly TRBD1 or TRBD2 (5 bases each). Germline V CDR1 and CDR2: GTSNPN, SVGIG (reference sequence). Trimming took off 1 base at V and 6 bases at J, with 24 bases between the two ends. The CDR3 totals 18 residues. The CDR3 is CAWSGRTSPGILAGELFF. CDR3 in DNA: TGTGCCTGGAGTGGAAGGACAAGCCCCGGGATACTTGCCGGGGAGCTGTTTTTT.

The V gene is TRBV11-2, the J gene TRBJ2-7; 9 bases match TRBD1. The CDR3 totals 18 residues. Trimming removed 2 bases from V and 4 bases from J; junction bases left unmatched: 15. Germline V gene sequence: CDR1 SGHAT, CDR2 FQNNGV. In nucleotides, the CDR3 is TGTGCCAGCAGCTTAAAGAACCTTTATACAGGGGGCGGATACGAGCAGTACTTC. Protein product: CASSLKNLYTGGGYEQYF.

This clonotype was observed at least ten times. V is TRBV12-3 or TRBV12-4 and J is TRBJ2-5; D unclear. The length of the CDR3 is 13 residues. The ends were cut back, 7 bases at V and 1 base at J, with 10 bases in the middle. The DNA for the CDR3 is TGTGCCAGCAATGACGGCCTCCAAGAGACCCAGTACTTC. Its protein is CASNDGLQETQYF.

The genes are TRBV28 and TRBJ1-2, with D possibly TRBD1 on 6 matching bases. CDR1 is MDHEN, CDR2 SYDVKM, per germline. The V gene lost 6 bases and the J gene lost 8 bases, with 16 bases spanning the gap. The CDR3 is made up of 13 amino acids. The CDR3 coding sequence is TGTGCCAGCAGATATACAGGGAAATGGGGCTACACCTTC. Protein sequence: CASRYTGKWGYTF.

This clonotype has a single count. The chain joins TRBV12-3 or TRBV12-4 to TRBJ2-7; 11 nucleotides match TRBD1. V shed 6 bases, J shed 5 bases, and the junction held 9 bases outside the gene matches. This CDR3 is 15 amino acids long. CDR3 region: CASSRRTGGGDEQYF. The CDR3 coding sequence is TGTGCCAGCAGCCGTCGGACAGGGGGCGGCGACGAGCAGTACTTC.

In regard to this clonotype: Germline and junction disagree at one end, which may indicate a read error. The rearrangement uses TRBV6-2 or TRBV6-3 and TRBJ2-7; the match to TRBD1 covers 8 bases. Germline CDR1 is MNHEY and CDR2 is SVGEGT. CDR3 length: 14 amino acids. The CDR3 loop reads CTSSYGTGAYEQYF. Here the CDR3 DNA reads TGTACCAGCAGTTACGGGACAGGAGCTTACGAGCAGTACTTC.

V is TRBV20-1 and J is TRBJ2-7; 11 bases fit TRBD2. J lost 0 bases, V lost 6 bases, and 7 bases had no gene match. Germline CDR1 DFQATT, CDR2 SNEGSKA (reference sequence). The CDR3 sequence is 15 residues long. The CDR3 coding sequence is TGCAGTGCCACTGGACTAGCGGGTGACTCCTACGAGCAGTACTTC. Translated: CSATGLAGDSYEQYF.

This clonotype has a count of ten or more. The chain uses TRBV6-4 and TRBJ1-2, with 8 bases that match TRBD1. The germline V gene has CDR1 MRHNA and CDR2 SNTAGT. The CDR3 sequence is 16 residues long. The junction had 19 bases not matched to a gene; V was cut back by 8 bases and J by 8 bases. This CDR3 is CASEPETPDRGAGYTF. The CDR3 bases are TGTGCCAGCGAACCCGAAACGCCAGACAGGGGCGCAGGCTACACCTTC.

This clonotype was seen many times. This sequence joins TRBV6-1 and TRBJ1-1; D not resolved. CDR1 is MNHNS and CDR2 is SASEGT in the germline V gene. There are 14 residues in the CDR3. Trimming took 6 bases from V and 0 from J, leaving 11 bases between them. The CDR3 sequence: CASRNGEVNTEAFF. In DNA, the CDR3 is TGTGCCAGCAGGAACGGGGAAGTGAACACTGAAGCTTTCTTT.